The subject of this entry is one TCR beta chain. This clonotype was seen a few times. The target of this receptor is not known. No base-level quality is on record; no much larger clone is a single base apart. The sample comes from a study of T-cell memory formation after mild COVID-19 (dated by TCRdb to the early 2020s). Background on the whole study: TCR sequence clusters from the two donors were largely donor specific. The cohort comprised two young, previously healthy adult volunteers, one female and one male. T-cell clones expanding and contracting after mild COVID-19 in two donors were tracked by longitudinal TCRalpha and TCRbeta repertoire sequencing.

The investigation overall reported the following: Whether the second-wave clones peaking on day 37 were SARS-CoV-2 specific was not confirmed. Some responding clones were found in pre-infection memory, which suggests that pre-existing cross-reactive memory T cells took part in the SARS-CoV-2 response. Contracting CD4+ clones were located mainly in the CM and EM memory subsets, whereas CD8+ clones were found to be enriched in EMRA. Only a couple of mild cases were covered by the study, and larger cohorts that include severe cases with pre-infection samples were considered necessary. Clones contracting from day 15 to 85 had balanced CD4/CD8 phenotypes, while a second wave expanding from day 15 to 37 was biased towards CD4+.

Ficoll-Paque density gradient centrifugation was used to isolate PBMCs. The instrument given in TCRdb is Illumina NovaSeq 6000. cDNA libraries for TCRalpha and TCRbeta were prepared by 5'RACE using constant-segment primers, with sample barcodes and unique molecular identifiers added. RNA was extracted from every sample with Trizol reagent. Library amplification was performed in two PCR steps, and a second sample barcode and Illumina TruSeq adapters were introduced in the second step. The libraries were sequenced on an Illumina NovaSeq using 2 x 150 bp paired-end reads. The authors' pipeline ran thus. Reads were demultiplexed and collapsed into UMI-guided consensus sequences with migec v1.2.7. Using mixcr v2.1.11, the UMI consensuses were aligned to TRA and TRB V and J templates and assembled into clonotypes. Expanded or contracted clonotypes were those called significant by both edgeR and NoisET, with noise models trained on biological replicates. For edgeR calls, the thresholds were a false discovery rate-adjusted p below 0.01 and a log2 fold-change of 1. As an exploratory analysis of dynamics, max-normalized trajectories of the 1000 most abundant clonotypes were examined by PCA with hierarchical clustering. Each responding clone was given a CD4 or CD8 phenotype based on the CD4+ and CD8+ repertoires, which had been sequenced separately. In-frame beta chains were kept once TCRdb had trimmed the public reads at Q25 with fastp and called clones with MiXCR. Every distinct CDR3 protein forms one entry, paired with its most common genes and DNA. TCRdb's processing, not the authors' own work, is the source of the V and J calls. The sample table lists 75,000 to 90,000 distinct CDR3 sequences, approximately 14% of them with a count of one. In total, the top ten clones hold around 29% of the sample.

From its cysteine to its phenylalanine, the CDR3 spans 12 amino acids. Only the CDR3 DNA is retained, 36 bases long and in frame from the first base. CDR1 and CDR2, per the germline V gene, are MNHEY and SVGEGT. Clipping removes 10 bases from V and 7 bases from J, with 8 as the unmatched junction base count. The clonotype was recovered from an adult woman who had mild COVID-19 (a few samples of this study predate the infection). The sample titles of this study are shuffled in the database, so cell type and time point are left out; the donor was told from shared clones. The sequencing sample was made of PBMCs or a T cell subset sorted from them (not recorded which). The V gene is TRBV6-2 or TRBV6-3 and the J gene is TRBJ1-1; the central 8 bases match TRBD1. The CDR3 has the sequence CATFQGAGEAFF. The nucleotide sequence is TGTGCCACCTTCCAGGGGGCTGGTGAAGCTTTCTTT.